The next 20 T cell receptor beta chains were all read from a single sample in a study of blood T cell repertoires in COVID-19. Assay: immunoSEQ multiplex PCR; the TCRdb copy retains only in-frame clones and omits some. The table has some 170,000 clones, about 91% seen once. The sequenced material came from peripheral blood. The receptors come from a woman aged 50 to 65 with acute or convalescent COVID-19.

This sequence joins TRBV7-2 and TRBJ1-5; TRBD1 is a possible D gene (5 bases). Germline V CDR1 and CDR2: SGHTA, FQGNSA. Deletions cut 5 bases from V and 9 bases from J, with 14 bases between. The CDR3 sequence is 13 residues long. The CDR3 here is CASSLRGGSPQHF. CDR3 nucleotide sequence: TGTGCCAGCAGCCTGAGGGGAGGTTCGCCCCAGCATTTT.

The rearrangement joins TRBV5-1 to TRBJ1-2; 10 nucleotides align to TRBD1. Trimming took 0 bases from V and 8 from J; bases not matched to a gene: 10. Germline V CDR1 and CDR2: SGHRS, YFSETQ. The CDR3 loop spans 16 amino acids. In DNA, the CDR3 is TGCGCCAGCAGCTTGGAGGGGACAGGGGCCCACGGAGGCTACACCTTC. It codes for CASSLEGTGAHGGYTF.

The genes are TRBV9 and TRBJ2-7, with 10 bases matching TRBD2. Germline CDR1 is SGDLS and CDR2 is YYNGEE. Germline trimming cut 4 bases from V and 3 bases from J; bases unmatched to any gene: 7. The length of the CDR3 is 15 residues. This CDR3 reads CASSRGTSEVYEQYF. As DNA, the CDR3 is TGTGCCAGCAGCCGGGGGACTAGCGAAGTCTACGAGCAGTACTTC.

The chain couples TRBV7-2 to TRBJ1-2; TRBD1 aligns across 9 bases. Germline values: CDR1 SGHTA, CDR2 FQGNSA. The CDR3 has 16 amino acids. The V and J ends lost 0 bases and 5 bases, in that order; junction bases with no gene match: 7. As DNA, the CDR3 is TGTGCCAGCAGCTTAGCGGGGACAGGGACCGGGTATGGCTACACCTTC. Translating gives CASSLAGTGTGYGYTF.

The chain combines TRBV24-1 with TRBJ2-7; 7 bases fit TRBD1. J was trimmed by 2 bases and V by 3 bases; bases with no gene match: 6. The germline gives CDR1 KGHDR, CDR2 SFDVKD. This CDR3 region has 15 residues. In DNA form, the CDR3 reads TGTGCCACCAGTGATACCGGGACAGCAGCCTACGAGCAGTACTTC. This translates into CATSDTGTAAYEQYF.

For the CDR3, the DNA is TGTGCCAGCAGCCCCACACTAGCGGAGCCGTACAATGAGCAGTTCTTC. It yields the protein CASSPTLAEPYNEQFF. The chain joins TRBV5-4 to TRBJ2-1; 8 nucleotides agree with TRBD2. The germline gives CDR1 SGHNT, CDR2 YYREEE (reference sequence). The CDR3 totals 16 residues. V was pared by 4 bases and J by 4 bases, with 10 bases of the junction left unmatched.

This rearrangement joins TRBV2 to TRBJ1-5, with a weak D call TRBD1 (6 bases). V was pared by 6 bases and J by 6 bases, with 12 bases between. This CDR3 comprises 13 residues. Germline V lookup: CDR1 SNHLY, CDR2 FYNNEI. CDR3 sequence: CASRFRGSQPQHF. In DNA form, the CDR3 reads TGTGCCAGCAGGTTCAGGGGCAGTCAGCCCCAGCATTTT.

The V call is TRBV2, the J call TRBJ2-5; D gene uncertain. CDR3 length: 11 residues. Per germline, CDR1 SNHLY and CDR2 FYNNEI. V was clipped by 5 bases and J by 5 bases, with 6 bases between them. Here the CDR3 reads CASSPRETQYF. The DNA for the CDR3 is TGTGCCAGCAGTCCCCGTGAGACCCAGTACTTC.

CDR3 nucleotide sequence: TGTGCCAGTAGTAGGGCTAGCGGACTCTACGAGCAGTACTTC. It specifies CASSRASGLYEQYF. This chain connects TRBV19 to TRBJ2-7; TRBD2 matches at 7 bases. The CDR3 extends over 14 amino acids. Germline V CDR1 and CDR2: LNHDA, SQIVND (reference sequence). V shed 4 bases, J shed 3 bases, and the junction held 6 bases outside the gene matches.

The rearrangement joins TRBV13 to TRBJ2-5; TRBD2 matches 14 bases. V gave up 8 bases and J gave up 5 bases; unmatched junction bases: 7. Per the germline V gene, CDR1 is PRHDT and CDR2 is FYEKMQ (reference sequence). There are 15 residues in the CDR3. CDR3 amino acids: CASQGLAGGGETQYF. CDR3 nucleotides: TGTGCCAGCCAAGGACTAGCGGGGGGCGGGGAGACCCAGTACTTC.

The gene calls are TRBV7-8 and TRBJ1-1; D ambiguous. There are 14 residues in the CDR3. Trimming left V 3 bases short and J 1 base short, with 9 bases between. Germline lookup yields CDR1 SGHVS and CDR2 FQNEAQ. The CDR3 DNA follows: TGTGCCAGCAGCTTGGGCCCCGGGAACACTGAAGCTTTCTTT. It is translated as CASSLGPGNTEAFF.

This clone was counted between two and nine times. The chain carries TRBV5-1 and TRBJ2-3, with D perhaps TRBD2 (6 bases). Trimming left V 7 bases short and J 3 bases short, with 15 bases between. The germline CDR1 and CDR2 sequences are SGHRS and YFSETQ. The CDR3 covers 14 residues. This CDR3 is CASHEGGWTDTQYF. The CDR3 DNA follows: TGCGCCAGCCACGAGGGAGGTTGGACAGATACGCAGTATTTT.

The chain is built from TRBV2 and TRBJ1-2; 7 nucleotides line up with TRBD1. Unmatched junction bases numbered 9, after V lost 8 bases and J lost 6 bases. This CDR3 has 13 residues. Germline V gene sequence: CDR1 SNHLY, CDR2 FYNNEI. CDR3 in amino acids: CASAPQGWDGYTF. In DNA, the CDR3 is TGTGCCAGCGCCCCACAGGGGTGGGATGGCTACACCTTC.

The table lists this clone with many counts. This chain uses TRBV7-6 with TRBJ1-5; D is unclear. This CDR3 has 14 residues. Germline lookup yields CDR1 SGHVS and CDR2 FNYEAQ. V was pared by 1 base and J by 5 bases, with 9 bases between. This CDR3 is CASSLEPEDQPQHF. The CDR3 bases are TGTGCCAGCAGCTTAGAGCCGGAGGATCAGCCCCAGCATTTT.

This clone was seen a handful of times. This chain uses TRBV6-6 with TRBJ2-7; 7 nucleotides match TRBD1. Trimming cost V 5 bases and J 3 bases; bases outside gene matches: 1. The CDR3 length is 12 residues. Per the germline V gene, CDR1 is MNHNY and CDR2 is SVGAGI (reference sequence). CDR3 nucleotides: TGTGCCAGCAGTACAGGGGACTACGAGCAGTACTTC. This sequence encodes CASSTGDYEQYF.

The rearrangement uses TRBV24-1 and TRBJ2-1; perhaps TRBD2 as D (7 bases). The V end lost 5 bases, the J end lost 9 bases, and 16 bases lay between the germline ends. Germline CDR1 reads KGHDR; CDR2 reads SFDVKD. The CDR3 loop spans 14 amino acids. The CDR3 region is CATSVGGPIAEQFF. In nucleotides, the CDR3 is TGTGCCACCAGTGTGGGGGGGCCCATAGCTGAGCAGTTCTTC.

The rearrangement uses TRBV9 and TRBJ2-7; the match to TRBD1 covers 10 bases. The germline V gene encodes CDR1 SGDLS and CDR2 YYNGEE. V lost 4 bases and J lost 6; bases outside the gene matches: 7. CDR3 length: 14 amino acids. The CDR3 spells CASSPPDRGSEQYF. As DNA, the CDR3 is TGTGCCAGCAGCCCTCCGGACAGGGGGTCCGAGCAGTACTTC.

This chain links TRBV14 with TRBJ1-1; TRBD1 matches at 8 bases. Germline lookup yields CDR1 SGHDN and CDR2 FVKESK. J lost 5 bases, V lost 4 bases, and 6 bases had no gene match. This CDR3 comprises 14 residues. The CDR3 DNA reads TGTGCCAGCAGCCTAGGGGACAGGAGGACTGAAGCTTTCTTT. Amino acid sequence: CASSLGDRRTEAFF.

The chain employs TRBV3-1 (or the pseudogene TRBV3-2) and TRBJ2-3; D is unresolved. In germline, CDR1 is LGHDT, CDR2 YNNKEL (reference sequence). The V gene lost 3 bases and the J gene lost 4 bases, with 5 bases spanning the gap. This CDR3 is 12 amino acids long. In nucleotides, the CDR3 is TGTGCCAGCAGCCACAGATCAGATACGCAGTATTTT. Its protein is CASSHRSDTQYF.

The V gene is TRBV13, the J gene TRBJ1-2; 7 bases are a match to TRBD1. This CDR3 region has 17 residues. CDR1 is PRHDT and CDR2 is FYEKMQ in the germline V gene (reference sequence). J lost 6 bases, V lost 4 bases, and 17 bases had no gene match. CDR3 DNA: TGTGCCAGCAGCTCAGGGGGAAAACAGGGACCCGAGGATGGCTACACCTTC. Its translation is CASSSGGKQGPEDGYTF.